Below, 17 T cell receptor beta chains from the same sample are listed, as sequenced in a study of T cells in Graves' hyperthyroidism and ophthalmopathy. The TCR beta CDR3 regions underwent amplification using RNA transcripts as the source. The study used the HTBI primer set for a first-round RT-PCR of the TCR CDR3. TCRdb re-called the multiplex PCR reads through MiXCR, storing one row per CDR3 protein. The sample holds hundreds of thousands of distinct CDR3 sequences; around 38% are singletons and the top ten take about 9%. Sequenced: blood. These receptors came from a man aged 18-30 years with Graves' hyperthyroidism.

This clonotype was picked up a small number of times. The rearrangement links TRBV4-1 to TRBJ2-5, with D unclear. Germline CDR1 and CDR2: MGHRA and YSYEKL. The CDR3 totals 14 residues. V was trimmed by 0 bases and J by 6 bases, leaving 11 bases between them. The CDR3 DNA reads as TGCGCCAGCAGCCAAGAACATTTTCTACAGACCCAGTACTTC. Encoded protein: CASSQEHFLQTQYF.

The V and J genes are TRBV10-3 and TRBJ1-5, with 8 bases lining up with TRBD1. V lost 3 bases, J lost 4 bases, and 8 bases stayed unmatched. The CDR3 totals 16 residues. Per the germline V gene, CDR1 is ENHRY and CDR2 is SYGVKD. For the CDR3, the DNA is TGTGCCATCAGTGAATCAGGACAGGGATGGAATCAGCCCCAGCATTTT. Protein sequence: CAISESGQGWNQPQHF.

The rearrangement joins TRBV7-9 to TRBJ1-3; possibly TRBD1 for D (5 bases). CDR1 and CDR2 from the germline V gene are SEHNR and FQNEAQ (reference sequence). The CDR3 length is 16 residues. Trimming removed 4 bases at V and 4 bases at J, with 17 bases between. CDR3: CASSSFRGGPGNTIYF. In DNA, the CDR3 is TGTGCCAGCAGCTCCTTCCGTGGGGGTCCAGGAAACACCATATATTTT. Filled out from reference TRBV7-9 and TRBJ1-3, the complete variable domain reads DTGVSQNPRHKITKRGQNVTFRCDPISEHNRLYWYRQTLGQGPEFLTYFQNEAQLEKSRLLSDRFSAERPKGSFSTLEIQRTEQGDSAMYLCASSSFRGGPGNTIYFGEGSWLTVV.

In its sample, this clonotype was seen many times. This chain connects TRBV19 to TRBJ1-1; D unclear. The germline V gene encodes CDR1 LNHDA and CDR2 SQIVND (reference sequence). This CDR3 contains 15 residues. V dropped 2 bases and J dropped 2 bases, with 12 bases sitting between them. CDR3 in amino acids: CASSIRARINTEAFF. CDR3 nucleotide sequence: TGTGCCAGTAGTATAAGGGCCAGGATCAACACTGAAGCTTTCTTT.

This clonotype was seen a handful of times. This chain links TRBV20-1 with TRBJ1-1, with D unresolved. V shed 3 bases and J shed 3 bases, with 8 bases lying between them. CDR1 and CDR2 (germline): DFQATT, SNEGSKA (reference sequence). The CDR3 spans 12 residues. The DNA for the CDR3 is TGCAGTGCTAGTCCGTCGGACACTGAAGCTTTCTTT. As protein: CSASPSDTEAFF.

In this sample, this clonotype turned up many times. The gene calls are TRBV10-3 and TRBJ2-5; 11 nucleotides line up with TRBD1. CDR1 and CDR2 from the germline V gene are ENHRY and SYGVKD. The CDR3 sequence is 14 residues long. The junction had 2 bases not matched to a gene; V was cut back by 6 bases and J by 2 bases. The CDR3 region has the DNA TGTGCCATCAGGGGACAGGGGGAGCAAGAGACCCAGTACTTC. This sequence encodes CAIRGQGEQETQYF.

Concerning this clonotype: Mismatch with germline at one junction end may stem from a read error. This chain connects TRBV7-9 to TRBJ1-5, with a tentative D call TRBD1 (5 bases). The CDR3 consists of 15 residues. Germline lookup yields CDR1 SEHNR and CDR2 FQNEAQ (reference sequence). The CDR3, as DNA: TGCGCCAGCAGCCAAGTAGCACAGGGCAATCAGCCCCAGCATTTT. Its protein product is CASSQVAQGNQPQHF.

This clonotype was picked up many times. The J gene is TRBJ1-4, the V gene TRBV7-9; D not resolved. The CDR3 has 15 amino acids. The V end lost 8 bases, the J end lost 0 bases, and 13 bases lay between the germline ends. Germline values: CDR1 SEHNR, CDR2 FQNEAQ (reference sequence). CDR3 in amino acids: CASAPKVTTNEKLFF. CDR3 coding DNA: TGTGCCAGCGCCCCTAAGGTCACAACTAATGAAAAACTGTTTTTT.

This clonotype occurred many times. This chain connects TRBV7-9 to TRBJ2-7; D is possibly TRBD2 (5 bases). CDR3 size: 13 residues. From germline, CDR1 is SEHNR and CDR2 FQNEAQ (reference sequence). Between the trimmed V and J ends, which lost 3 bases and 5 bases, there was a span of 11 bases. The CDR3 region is CASSLEDWDEQYF. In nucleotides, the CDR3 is TGTGCCAGCAGCTTGGAGGATTGGGACGAGCAGTACTTC.

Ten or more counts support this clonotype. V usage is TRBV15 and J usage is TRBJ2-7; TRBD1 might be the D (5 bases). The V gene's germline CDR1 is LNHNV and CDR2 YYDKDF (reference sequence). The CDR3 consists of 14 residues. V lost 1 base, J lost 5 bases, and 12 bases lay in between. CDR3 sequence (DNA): TGTGCCACCAGCAGAGTCGCCAGGGTGCACGAGCAGTACTTC. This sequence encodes CATSRVARVHEQYF. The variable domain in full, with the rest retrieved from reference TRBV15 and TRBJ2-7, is DAMVIQNPRYQVTQFGKPVTLSCSQTLNHNVMYWYQQKSSQAPKLLFHYYDKDFNNEADTPDNFQSRRPNTSFCFLDIRSPGLGDTAMYLCATSRVARVHEQYFGPGTRLTVT.

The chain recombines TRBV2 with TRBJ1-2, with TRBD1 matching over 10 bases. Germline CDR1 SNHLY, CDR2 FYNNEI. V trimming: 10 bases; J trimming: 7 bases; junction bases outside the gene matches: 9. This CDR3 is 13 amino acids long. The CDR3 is CATTGQGIGGYTF. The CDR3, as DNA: TGTGCCACAACGGGACAGGGGATAGGTGGCTACACCTTC. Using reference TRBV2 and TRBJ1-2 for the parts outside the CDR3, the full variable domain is EPEVTQTPSHQVTQMGQEVILRCVPISNHLYFYWYRQILGQKVEFLVSFYNNEISEKSEIFDDQFSVERPDGSNFTLKIRSTKLEDSAMYFCATTGQGIGGYTFGSGTRLTVV.

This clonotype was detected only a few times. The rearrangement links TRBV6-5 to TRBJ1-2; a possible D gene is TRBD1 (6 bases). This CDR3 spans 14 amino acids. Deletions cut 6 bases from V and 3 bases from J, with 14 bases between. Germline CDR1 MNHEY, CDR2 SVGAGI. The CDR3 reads CASSSSGGHYGYTF. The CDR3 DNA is TGTGCCAGCAGCTCCTCGGGGGGGCACTATGGCTACACCTTC.

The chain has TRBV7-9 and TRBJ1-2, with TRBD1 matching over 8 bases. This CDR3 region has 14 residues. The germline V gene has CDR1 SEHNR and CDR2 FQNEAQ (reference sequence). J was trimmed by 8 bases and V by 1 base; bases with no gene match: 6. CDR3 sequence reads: CASSLVTGAEGYTF. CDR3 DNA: TGTGCCAGCAGCTTAGTGACAGGGGCGGAGGGCTACACCTTC.

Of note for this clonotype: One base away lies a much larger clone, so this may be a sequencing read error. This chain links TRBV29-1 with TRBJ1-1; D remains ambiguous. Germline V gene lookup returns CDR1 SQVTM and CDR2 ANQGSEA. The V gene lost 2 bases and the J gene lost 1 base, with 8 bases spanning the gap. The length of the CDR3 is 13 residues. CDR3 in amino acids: CSVESGSNTEAFF. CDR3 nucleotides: TGCAGCGTTGAATCAGGTTCGAACACTGAAGCTTTCTTT.

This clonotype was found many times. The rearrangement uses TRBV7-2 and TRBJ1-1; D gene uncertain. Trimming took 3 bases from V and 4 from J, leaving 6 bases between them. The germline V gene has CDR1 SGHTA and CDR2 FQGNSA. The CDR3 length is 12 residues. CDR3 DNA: TGTGCCAGCAGCTTCCGCCGCACTGAAGCTTTCTTT. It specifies CASSFRRTEAFF.

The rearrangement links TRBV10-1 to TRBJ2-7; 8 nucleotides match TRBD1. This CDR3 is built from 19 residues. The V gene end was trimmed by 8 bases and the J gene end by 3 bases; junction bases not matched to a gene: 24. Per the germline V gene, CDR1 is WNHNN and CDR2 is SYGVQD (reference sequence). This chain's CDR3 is CASGHRAGQAHPHYYEQYF. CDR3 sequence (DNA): TGCGCCAGCGGACATCGCGCGGGACAGGCCCACCCTCATTACTACGAGCAGTACTTC.

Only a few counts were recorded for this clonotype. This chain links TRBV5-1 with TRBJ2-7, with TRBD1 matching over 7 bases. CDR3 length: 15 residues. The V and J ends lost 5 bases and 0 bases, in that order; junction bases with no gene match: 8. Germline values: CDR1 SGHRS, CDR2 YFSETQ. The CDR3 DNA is TGCGCCAGCAGTTCCGGGACAGAGAGCTCCTACGAGCAGTACTTC. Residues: CASSSGTESSYEQYF. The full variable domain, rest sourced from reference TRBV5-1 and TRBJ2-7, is KAGVTQTPRYLIKTRGQQVTLSCSPISGHRSVSWYQQTPGQGLQFLFEYFSETQRNKGNFPGRFSGRQFSNSRSEMNVSTLELGDSALYLCASSSGTESSYEQYFGPGTRLTVT.